The clone carrying this T cell receptor beta chain has only a few counts. This sample stems from a study of glioma-infiltrating T cells. Germline V gives CDR1 SGHDN, CDR2 FVKESK. The CDR3 is made up of 13 amino acids. Trimming stripped 2 bases from V and 1 base from J, with 5 bases between. Using RNA template, CDR3s of TCR alpha and beta were amplified with iRepertoire arm-PCR. TCRdb redid the calling of the multiplex PCR reads with MiXCR, one entry per CDR3 protein. The data hold around 390,000 distinct CDR3 sequences, with more than 35% observed a single time. This clonotype was obtained from a human donor with low-grade glioma or glioblastoma, undergoing nonglioma brain surgery, or in good health (not recorded which). The material sequenced was glioma tissue, nonneoplastic brain tissue, or PBMCs (not recorded which). The rearrangement links TRBV14 to TRBJ1-1; D not resolved. The CDR3 region has the DNA TGTGCCAGCAGCCAAATGGAGAACACTGAAGCTTTCTTT. Amino acid sequence: CASSQMENTEAFF.